This T cell receptor (beta chain) was sequenced in a study of Ad26.COV2.S vaccination and SARS-CoV-2 variants. Turning to the study itself: Participants got Ad26.COV2.S intramuscularly, once or twice 56 days apart. General study points: Substantial breadth was reported for post-vaccination spike-specific CD8+ and CD4+ T cells.

With respect to this clone: As yet, its antigen is unknown.

As for treatment: around 19 received Ad26.COV2.S at low or high dose, single or two shots; five or six received placebo; per-sample allocation not given. Repertoires come from day 63 after the first vaccine or placebo injection. Ad26 vector vaccine expressed Wuhan-strain SARS-CoV-2 spike. Trimming took off 2 bases at V and 4 bases at J, with 20 bases between the two ends. This CDR3 is built from 17 residues. Germline assignment: CDR1 MNHEY and CDR2 SVGEGT. Sequenced by immunoSEQ multiplex PCR; TCRdb stores in-frame clones only, minus some. The table records about 320,000 clones, about 86% of them present only once.

The chain combines TRBV6-2 or TRBV6-3 with TRBJ1-2, with D maybe TRBD1 (5 bases). The sample was peripheral blood, taken in a trial of Ad26.COV2.S vaccine versus placebo. The TCR was taken from a person aged 18-65 years who received the Ad26.COV2.S COVID-19 vaccine or a placebo. CDR3 nucleotide sequence: TGTGCCAGCAGTTACGAACCTCGGGGACGGAGGGGCTATGGCTACACCTTC. Protein: CASSYEPRGRRGYGYTF.